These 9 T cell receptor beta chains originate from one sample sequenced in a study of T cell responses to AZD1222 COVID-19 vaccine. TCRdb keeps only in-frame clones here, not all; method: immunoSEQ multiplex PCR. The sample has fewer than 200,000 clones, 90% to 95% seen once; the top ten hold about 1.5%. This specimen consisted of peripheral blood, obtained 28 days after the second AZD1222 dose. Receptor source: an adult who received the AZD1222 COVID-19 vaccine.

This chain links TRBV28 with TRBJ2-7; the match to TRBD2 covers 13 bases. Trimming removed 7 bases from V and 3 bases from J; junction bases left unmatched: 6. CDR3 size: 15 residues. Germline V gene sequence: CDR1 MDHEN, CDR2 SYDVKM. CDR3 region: CASTPGLAGIYEQYF. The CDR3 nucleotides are TGTGCCAGCACACCGGGACTAGCGGGAATCTACGAGCAGTACTTC.

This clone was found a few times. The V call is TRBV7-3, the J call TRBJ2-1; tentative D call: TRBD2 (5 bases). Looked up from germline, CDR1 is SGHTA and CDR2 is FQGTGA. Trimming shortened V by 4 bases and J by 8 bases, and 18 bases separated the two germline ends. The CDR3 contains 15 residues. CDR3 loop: CASSYQPTSLDEQFF. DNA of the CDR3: TGTGCCAGCAGCTACCAACCCACTAGTTTGGATGAGCAGTTCTTC.

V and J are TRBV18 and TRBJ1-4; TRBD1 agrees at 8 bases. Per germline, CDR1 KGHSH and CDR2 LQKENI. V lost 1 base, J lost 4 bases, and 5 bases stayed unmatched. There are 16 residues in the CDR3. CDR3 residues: CASSPRQGTGNEKLFF. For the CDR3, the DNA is TGTGCCAGCTCACCACGACAGGGGACCGGTAATGAAAAACTGTTTTTT. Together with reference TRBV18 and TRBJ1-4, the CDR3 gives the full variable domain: NAGVMQNPRHLVRRRGQEARLRCSPMKGHSHVYWYRQLPEEGLKFMVYLQKENIIDESGMPKERFSAEFPKEGPSILRIQQVVRGDSAAYFCASSPRQGTGNEKLFFGSGTQLSVL.

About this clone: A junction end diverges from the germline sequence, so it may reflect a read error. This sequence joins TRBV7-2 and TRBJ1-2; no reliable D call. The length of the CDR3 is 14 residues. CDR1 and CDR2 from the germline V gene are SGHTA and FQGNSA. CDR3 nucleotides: TGTGCCGGCAGCCCGGATAGCCCTAACTATGGCTACACCTTC. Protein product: CAGSPDSPNYGYTF. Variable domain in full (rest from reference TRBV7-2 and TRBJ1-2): GAGVSQSPSNKVTEKGKDVELRCDPISGHTALYWYRQSLGQGLEFLIYFQGNSAPDKSGLPSDRFSAERTGGSVSTLTIQRTQQEDSAVYLCAGSPDSPNYGYTFGSGTRLTVV.

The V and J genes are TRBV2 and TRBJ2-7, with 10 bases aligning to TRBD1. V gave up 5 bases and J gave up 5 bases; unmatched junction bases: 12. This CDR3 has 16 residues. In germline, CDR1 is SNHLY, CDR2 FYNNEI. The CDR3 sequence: CASSKTPGQGRHEQYF. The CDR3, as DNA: TGTGCCAGCAGTAAAACCCCGGGACAGGGGAGGCACGAGCAGTACTTC. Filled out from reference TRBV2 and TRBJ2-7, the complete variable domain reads EPEVTQTPSHQVTQMGQEVILRCVPISNHLYFYWYRQILGQKVEFLVSFYNNEISEKSEIFDDQFSVERPDGSNFTLKIRSTKLEDSAMYFCASSKTPGQGRHEQYFGPGTRLTVT.

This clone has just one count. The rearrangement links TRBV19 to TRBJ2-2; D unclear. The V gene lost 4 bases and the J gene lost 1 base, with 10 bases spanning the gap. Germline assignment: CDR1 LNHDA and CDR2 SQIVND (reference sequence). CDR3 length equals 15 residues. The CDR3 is CASSRVPGNTGELFF. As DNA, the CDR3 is TGTGCCAGTAGTAGGGTCCCGGGGAACACCGGGGAGCTGTTTTTT.

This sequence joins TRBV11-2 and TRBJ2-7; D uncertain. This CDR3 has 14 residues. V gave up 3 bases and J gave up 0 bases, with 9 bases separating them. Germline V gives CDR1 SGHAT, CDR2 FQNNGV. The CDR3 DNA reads TGTGCCAGCAGCTTCTTGTTTTCCTCCTACGAGCAGTACTTC. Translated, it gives CASSFLFSSYEQYF.

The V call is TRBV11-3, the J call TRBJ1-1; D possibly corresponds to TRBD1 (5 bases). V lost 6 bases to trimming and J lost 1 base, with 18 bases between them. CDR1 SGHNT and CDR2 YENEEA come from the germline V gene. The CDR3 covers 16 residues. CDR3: CASRHGEGRGNTEAFF. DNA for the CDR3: TGTGCCAGCAGGCACGGGGAGGGGCGAGGGAACACTGAAGCTTTCTTT. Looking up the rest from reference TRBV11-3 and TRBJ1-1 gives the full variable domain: EAGVVQSPRYKIIEKKQPVAFWCNPISGHNTLYWYLQNLGQGPELLIRYENEEAVDDSQLPKDRFSAERLKGVDSTLKIQPAELGDSAVYLCASRHGEGRGNTEAFFGQGTRLTVV.

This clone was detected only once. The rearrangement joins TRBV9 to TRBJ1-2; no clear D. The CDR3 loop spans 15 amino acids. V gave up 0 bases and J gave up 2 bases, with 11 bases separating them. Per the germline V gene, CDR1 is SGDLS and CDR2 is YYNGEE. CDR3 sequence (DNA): TGTGCCAGCAGCGTAGCCGGGAACCCCAACTATGGCTACACCTTC. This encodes CASSVAGNPNYGYTF.